Listed here are 32 T cell receptor beta chains from one sample, sequenced in a study of OX40 agonist ivuxolimab in advanced cancers. TCRdb's table, derived via immunoSEQ multiplex PCR, lists solely in-frame clones and lacks some. The table lists tens of thousands of clones, approximately 86% of them singletons. The sample was CD4+ or CD8+ T cells sorted from blood, taken in a trial of the OX40 agonist ivuxolimab. The receptors come from an adult with an advanced solid tumor such as melanoma, head and neck, liver or kidney cancer.

The rearrangement uses TRBV27 and TRBJ2-1; possible D gene TRBD2, 6 bases. Trimming pared 6 bases from V and 3 bases from J, leaving 18 bases between. The CDR3 covers 16 residues. Per germline, CDR1 MNHEY and CDR2 SMNVEV (reference sequence). The CDR3 region has the DNA TGTGCCAGCAGCCGAAACCAAGCGGGCGGCTACAATGAGCAGTTCTTC. This translates into CASSRNQAGGYNEQFF.

The chain recombines TRBV20-1 with TRBJ2-5, with D unclear. Germline CDR1 is DFQATT and CDR2 is SNEGSKA (reference sequence). The germline V and J ends were trimmed by 5 bases and 4 bases, with 8 bases remaining between them. The CDR3 has 11 amino acids. DNA of the CDR3: TGCAGTGCTGAGACTCGAGAGACCCAGTACTTC. The encoded protein is CSAETRETQYF.

V gene TRBV19 combines with J gene TRBJ1-1; 7 bases match TRBD1. This CDR3 has 16 amino acids. The germline V gene encodes CDR1 LNHDA and CDR2 SQIVND (reference sequence). Losses at the gene ends were 4 bases for V and 1 base for J; bases not matched to a gene: 9. The CDR3 coding sequence is TGTGCCAGTAGTACCCTCTCGGGACAGAGGAACACTGAAGCTTTCTTT. Protein: CASSTLSGQRNTEAFF.

The chain recombines TRBV10-3 with TRBJ2-6; weak D call: TRBD1 (6 bases). Germline V gene sequence: CDR1 ENHRY, CDR2 SYGVKD. V was cut by 2 bases and J by 1 base, with 12 bases left in between. This CDR3 has 17 residues. This chain's CDR3 is CAISERAGESGANVLTF. In nucleotides, the CDR3 is TGTGCCATCAGTGAGAGGGCAGGGGAATCTGGGGCCAACGTCCTGACTTTC.

J is TRBJ1-1 and V is TRBV18; no firm D call. Germline CDR1 is KGHSH and CDR2 is LQKENI. CDR3 length: 14 amino acids. Trimming removed 3 bases from V and 2 bases from J, with 10 bases in between. The CDR3 loop reads CASSPQETNTEAFF. The CDR3 DNA reads as TGTGCCAGCTCACCTCAGGAGACCAACACTGAAGCTTTCTTT.

The chain has TRBV30 and TRBJ1-4; D is ambiguous. Germline V gene data show CDR1 as GTSNPN and CDR2 as SVGIG (reference sequence). The CDR3 extends over 13 amino acids. V was cut by 4 bases and J by 8 bases, with 14 bases left in between. The CDR3 protein is CAWKGSTGEKLFF. CDR3 in DNA: TGTGCCTGGAAAGGGTCGACGGGGGAAAAACTGTTTTTT.

The genes are TRBV7-3 and TRBJ2-7; 9 bases agree with TRBD1. This CDR3 comprises 15 residues. The junction had 4 bases not matched to a gene; V was cut back by 2 bases and J by 2 bases. The germline V gene encodes CDR1 SGHTA and CDR2 FQGTGA. The CDR3 DNA reads as TGTGCCAGCAGCTTATCCGGGACAGGGCCCTACGAGCAGTACTTC. Amino acids: CASSLSGTGPYEQYF.

This chain joins TRBV18 and TRBJ2-2, with a tentative D call TRBD1 (5 bases). The CDR3 is 16 residues long. Between the trimmed V and J ends, which lost 1 base and 1 base, there was a span of 10 bases. Germline lookup yields CDR1 KGHSH and CDR2 LQKENI. DNA of the CDR3: TGTGCCAGCTCACCACAAATGACAGAGAACACCGGGGAGCTGTTTTTT. The encoded protein is CASSPQMTENTGELFF.

This sequence joins TRBV5-1 and TRBJ1-1, with D possibly being TRBD1 (5 bases). Deletions cut 5 bases from V and 4 bases from J, with 12 bases between. Germline CDR1 SGHRS, CDR2 YFSETQ. The CDR3 is 13 amino acids. CDR3 loop: CASRPGQGTEAFF. In DNA form, the CDR3 reads TGCGCCAGCAGGCCCGGGCAGGGCACTGAAGCTTTCTTT.

This clone appeared a single time. The rearrangement uses TRBV5-1 and TRBJ2-1; D not resolved. Germline loops: CDR1 SGHRS, CDR2 YFSETQ. This CDR3 is 12 amino acids long. V dropped 3 bases and J dropped 8 bases, with 9 bases sitting between them. The CDR3 coding sequence is TGCGCCAGCAGCTATTACACGGATGAGCAGTTCTTC. Protein product: CASSYYTDEQFF.

The chain links TRBV7-9 to TRBJ2-1, with 10 bases lining up with TRBD1. The CDR3 is made up of 15 amino acids. Looked up from germline, CDR1 is SEHNR and CDR2 is FQNEAQ (reference sequence). Losses at the gene ends were 1 base for V and 6 bases for J; bases not matched to a gene: 3. The DNA for the CDR3 is TGTGCCAGCAGCTTAGGGGACAGGGGTATCAATGAGCAGTTCTTC. Encoded protein: CASSLGDRGINEQFF.

The CDR3 spells CSVDASGIWNEQFF. The DNA for the CDR3 is TGCAGCGTTGACGCTAGCGGGATTTGGAATGAGCAGTTCTTC. The chain links TRBV29-1 to TRBJ2-1, with 9 bases aligning to TRBD2. The germline gives CDR1 SQVTM, CDR2 ANQGSEA. J was trimmed by 7 bases and V by 3 bases; bases with no gene match: 7. The length of the CDR3 is 14 residues.

This chain joins TRBV19 and TRBJ1-1; no clear D. The CDR3 is 12 amino acids. V was cut by 5 bases and J by 6 bases, with 10 bases left in between. Per germline, CDR1 LNHDA and CDR2 SQIVND (reference sequence). This chain's CDR3 is CASSYLGAEAFF. The DNA of the CDR3 is TGTGCCAGTAGTTACCTCGGGGCTGAAGCTTTCTTT.

The CDR3, as DNA: TGTGCCAGCAGCCCCCGTGGGGGGGGGACCTACGAGCAGTACTTC. Amino acid sequence: CASSPRGGGTYEQYF. The chain uses TRBV7-8 and TRBJ2-7, with 7 nucleotides matching TRBD2. The CDR3 contains 15 residues. Losses at the gene ends were 5 bases for V and 2 bases for J; bases not matched to a gene: 9. CDR1 is SGHVS and CDR2 is FQNEAQ in the germline V gene.

The chain joins TRBV7-9 to TRBJ2-3; tentative D call: TRBD1 (6 bases). CDR1 SEHNR and CDR2 FQNEAQ come from the germline V gene (reference sequence). Trimming removed 5 bases at V and 2 bases at J, with 14 bases between. The CDR3 is made up of 15 amino acids. CDR3 amino acids: CASSLMTGSTDTQYF. The CDR3 DNA is TGTGCCAGCAGCCTGATGACAGGTTCCACAGATACGCAGTATTTT.

CDR3 nucleotide sequence: TGTGCCAGCAGTTTATTCCCCGGGACAGAAACTAACTATGGCTACACCTTC. Its translation: CASSLFPGTETNYGYTF. The genes are TRBV27 and TRBJ1-2; 7 bases fit TRBD1. The CDR3 sequence is 17 residues long. Germline V gene sequence: CDR1 MNHEY, CDR2 SMNVEV (reference sequence). J lost 0 bases, V lost 1 base, and 8 bases had no gene match.

The CDR3 region has the DNA TGTGCCAGTAGCTCTCTAGCGGGGCATACCGGGGAGCTGTTTTTT. Translated: CASSSLAGHTGELFF. The rearrangement uses TRBV19 and TRBJ2-2, with 9 bases matching TRBD2. The CDR3 sequence is 15 residues long. Germline V lookup: CDR1 LNHDA, CDR2 SQIVND (reference sequence). V lost 6 bases, J lost 5 bases, and 7 bases stayed unmatched.

The chain combines TRBV7-9 with TRBJ2-3; 12 bases agree with TRBD2. CDR1 SEHNR and CDR2 FQNEAQ come from the germline V gene (reference sequence). This CDR3 region has 15 residues. V lost 6 bases to trimming and J lost 5 bases; unmatched junction nucleotides: 6. Here the CDR3 reads CASRPSGGALDTQYF. The CDR3 DNA reads TGTGCCAGCAGACCTAGCGGGGGGGCCCTAGATACGCAGTATTTT. The full variable domain, completed using reference TRBV7-9 and TRBJ2-3, is DTGVSQNPRHKITKRGQNVTFRCDPISEHNRLYWYRQTLGQGPEFLTYFQNEAQLEKSRLLSDRFSAERPKGSFSTLEIQRTEQGDSAMYLCASRPSGGALDTQYFGPGTRLTVL.

This clone has only one observation. The chain combines TRBV29-1 with TRBJ1-2; no definite D call. Deletions cut 4 bases from V and 0 bases from J, with 6 bases between. There are 12 residues in the CDR3. Germline V CDR1 and CDR2: SQVTM, ANQGSEA. CDR3 coding DNA: TGCAGCGTTGTATACTCTAACTATGGCTACACCTTC. Translation gives CSVVYSNYGYTF.

V usage is TRBV7-9 and J usage is TRBJ1-1, with a weak D call TRBD1 (5 bases). This CDR3 comprises 16 residues. With 2 bases removed from V and 1 base from J, the gap between germline ends came to 14 bases. CDR1 and CDR2 (germline): SEHNR, FQNEAQ (reference sequence). CDR3 amino acids: CASSLSAGTGNTEAFF. Written as DNA, the CDR3 is TGTGCCAGCAGCTTATCGGCGGGGACGGGGAACACTGAAGCTTTCTTT. Looking up the rest from reference TRBV7-9 and TRBJ1-1 gives the full variable domain: DTGVSQNPRHKITKRGQNVTFRCDPISEHNRLYWYRQTLGQGPEFLTYFQNEAQLEKSRLLSDRFSAERPKGSFSTLEIQRTEQGDSAMYLCASSLSAGTGNTEAFFGQGTRLTVV.

The chain combines TRBV14 with TRBJ1-5; D is ambiguous. The germline V and J ends were trimmed by 0 bases and 5 bases, with 5 bases remaining between them. This CDR3 is 13 amino acids long. Germline CDR1 SGHDN, CDR2 FVKESK. The CDR3 DNA follows: TGTGCCAGCAGCCAAGATTGGGATCAGCCCCAGCATTTT. Amino acids: CASSQDWDQPQHF.

The rearrangement links TRBV19 to TRBJ2-7; 11 bases fit TRBD2. Germline CDR1 is LNHDA and CDR2 is SQIVND (reference sequence). V shed 4 bases and J 0 bases; nucleotides not matched to a gene: 5. The length of the CDR3 is 16 residues. The chain's CDR3 is CASSTGTSGRSYEQYF. The CDR3 DNA sequence: TGTGCCAGTAGTACCGGGACTAGCGGTCGCTCCTACGAGCAGTACTTC.

The CDR3 reads CASRDRVFGGELFF. The CDR3 DNA sequence: TGTGCCAGCCGGGACAGGGTGTTTGGCGGGGAGCTGTTTTTT. The chain joins TRBV28 to TRBJ2-2; 9 bases agree with TRBD1. V dropped 8 bases and J dropped 7; count of bases not matched to a gene: 8. Germline V gene sequence: CDR1 MDHEN, CDR2 SYDVKM. There are 14 residues in the CDR3.

The chain uses TRBV27 and TRBJ2-7; weak D call: TRBD1 (6 bases). Trimming cost V 4 bases and J 4 bases, with 17 bases left between them. Germline loops: CDR1 MNHEY, CDR2 SMNVEV (reference sequence). The CDR3 is made up of 15 amino acids. CDR3: CASSSESQGSYEQYF. CDR3 coding DNA: TGTGCCAGCAGTTCCGAATCACAGGGATCGTACGAGCAGTACTTC.

The chain carries TRBV28 and TRBJ2-1; TRBD1 matches at 11 bases. Looked up from germline, CDR1 is MDHEN and CDR2 is SYDVKM. The CDR3 contains 15 residues. V was pared by 4 bases and J by 8 bases, with 7 bases of the junction left unmatched. DNA of the CDR3: TGTGCCAGCAGTTCGGCGGGACAGGGGGTTGATGAGCAGTTCTTC. Translation: CASSSAGQGVDEQFF.

In its sample, this clone was seen once. This chain links TRBV9 with TRBJ2-7, with a possible D match to TRBD2 (5 bases). The CDR3 is 16 residues long. The germline V gene encodes CDR1 SGDLS and CDR2 YYNGEE. The V end lost 0 bases, the J end lost 7 bases, and 20 bases lay between the germline ends. The CDR3 protein is CASSVGSPRSTGEQYF. CDR3 nucleotide sequence: TGTGCCAGCAGCGTAGGTTCGCCACGTTCGACGGGGGAGCAGTACTTC. The whole variable domain, filled in from reference TRBV9 and TRBJ2-7, reads DSGVTQTPKHLITATGQRVTLRCSPRSGDLSVYWYQQSLDQGLQFLIQYYNGEERAKGNILERFSAQQFPDLHSELNLSSLELGDSALYFCASSVGSPRSTGEQYFGPGTRLTVT.

This clone was recorded once. CDR3 coding DNA: TGTGCCAGCAGACGTGGCTCTAGCGGGAGGTCCTACAATGAGCAGTTCTTC. Protein sequence: CASRRGSSGRSYNEQFF. This chain uses TRBV27 with TRBJ2-1, with 11 bases that match TRBD2. The CDR3 runs to 17 residues. V dropped 6 bases and J dropped 1; count of bases not matched to a gene: 8. From germline, CDR1 is MNHEY and CDR2 SMNVEV (reference sequence).

The chain links TRBV4-2 to TRBJ2-7; 8 bases are shared with TRBD1. The CDR3 has 16 residues. V lost 1 base and J lost 6; bases outside the gene matches: 11. Germline V lookup: CDR1 LGHNA, CDR2 YNFKEQ. CDR3 amino acids: CASSQGPGQGKGEQYF. DNA for the CDR3: TGTGCCAGCAGCCAAGGACCAGGACAGGGAAAAGGCGAGCAGTACTTC.

The chain links TRBV6-6 to TRBJ1-3; D uncertain. This CDR3 has 13 amino acids. Germline V gene sequence: CDR1 MNHNY, CDR2 SVGAGI (reference sequence). As DNA, the CDR3 is TGTGCGGCGTGCGGTAGCTCTGGAAACACCATATATTTT. Translated: CAACGSSGNTIYF.

This clone was recorded a few times. The genes are TRBV9 and TRBJ1-1, with no clear D. The germline CDR1 and CDR2 sequences are SGDLS and YYNGEE. The V end lost 1 base, the J end lost 6 bases, and 13 bases lay between the germline ends. The CDR3 has 14 residues. The CDR3 is CASSVFEGGPEAFF. The DNA for the CDR3 is TGTGCCAGCAGCGTATTCGAGGGAGGGCCTGAAGCTTTCTTT.

Only one count was recorded for this clone. The CDR3 bases are TGTGCCAGCAGTTCACCCAGGGGGCCGAACACTGAAGCTTTCTTT. It yields the protein CASSSPRGPNTEAFF. This chain joins TRBV28 and TRBJ1-1; 8 nucleotides match TRBD1. CDR1 and CDR2 (germline): MDHEN, SYDVKM. V lost 4 bases to trimming and J lost 1 base; unmatched junction nucleotides: 5. The CDR3 covers 15 residues. The full variable domain, rest sourced from reference TRBV28 and TRBJ1-1, is DVKVTQSSRYLVKRTGEKVFLECVQDMDHENMFWYRQDPGLGLRLIYFSYDVKMKEKGDIPEGYSVSREKKERFSLILESASTNQTSMYLCASSSPRGPNTEAFFGQGTRLTVV.

The rearrangement joins TRBV6-5 to TRBJ2-5, with 8 bases matching TRBD2. The germline CDR1 and CDR2 sequences are MNHEY and SVGAGI. V was clipped by 10 bases and J by 6 bases; unmatched bases: 10. The CDR3 is 13 amino acids. CDR3 protein: CATRGGLPKTQYF. CDR3 DNA sequence: TGTGCCACCCGGGGGGGGCTGCCTAAGACCCAGTACTTC.